This is a list of T cell receptor beta chains from one sample in a study of T-cell memory formation after mild COVID-19. TCRdb re-analysed the 5' RACE reads in MiXCR, keeping a single row per CDR3 protein. The sample lists roughly 200,000 distinct CDR3 sequences; more than 15% were seen once. Sequencing was done on a sample of PBMCs or a T cell subset sorted from them (not recorded which). The receptors come from an adult woman who had mild COVID-19 (a few samples of this study predate the infection). Cell type and time point are not known. Both conserved end residues are part of each CDR3. The D gene is left open where the match is weak. Clone size is given for some rows only: seen once, a few or many times, or a class if the clone is expanded.

few,TRBJ1-1,.,TRBV5-1,CASSQERGVDTEAFF,TGCGCCAGCAGCCAAGAACGGGGGGTTGACACTGAAGCTTTCTTT
.,TRBJ1-2,.,TRBV5-6,CASSLGQVYAYTF,TGTGCCAGCAGCTTGGGACAGGTTTACGCCTACACCTTC
.,TRBJ2-2,.,TRBV7-9,CASSLAPSNTGELFF,TGTGCCAGCAGCTTAGCCCCGTCAAACACCGGGGAGCTGTTTTTT
.,TRBJ2-7,.,TRBV12-3/TRBV12-4,CASSPRVSSYEQYF,TGTGCCAGCAGTCCCAGGGTCTCGAGCTACGAGCAGTACTTC
.,TRBJ2-1,.,TRBV4-1,CASSQSSLGGYNEQFF,TGCGCCAGCAGCCAATCTTCCCTTGGGGGGTACAATGAGCAGTTCTTC
.,TRBJ2-7,TRBD2,TRBV5-4,CASSVSGSSEQYF,TGTGCCAGCAGCGTTAGCGGGAGTTCCGAGCAGTACTTC
few,TRBJ1-5,.,TRBV20-1,CSAQDYSNQPQHF,TGCAGTGCCCAAGATTATAGCAATCAGCCCCAGCATTTT
few,TRBJ2-3,.,TRBV29-1,CSVDIWAPRTDTQYF,TGCAGCGTTGATATTTGGGCCCCTCGAACAGATACGCAGTATTTT
.,TRBJ1-2,TRBD1,TRBV29-1,CSVRQGTGYTF,TGCAGCGTCCGACAGGGTACTGGCTACACCTTC
.,TRBJ2-4,.,TRBV7-2,CASSYALGAGENIQYF,TGTGCCAGCAGCTACGCCCTGGGGGCGGGGGAAAACATTCAGTACTTC
many,TRBJ2-5,TRBD2,TRBV4-1,CASSQGQRGYQETQYF,TGCGCCAGCAGCCAAGGCCAGCGGGGGTACCAAGAGACCCAGTACTTC
.,TRBJ2-7,TRBD1,TRBV20-1,CSANGQGGIRDEQYF,TGCAGTGCAAACGGACAGGGGGGGATCAGGGACGAGCAGTACTTC
.,TRBJ2-1,.,TRBV30,CAWSGGPEQFF,TGTGCCTGGAGTGGGGGCCCTGAGCAGTTCTTC
.,TRBJ1-5,TRBD1,TRBV7-9,CASSRAQGAGQPQHF,TGTGCCAGCAGTCGCGCCCAGGGGGCAGGTCAGCCCCAGCATTTT
few,TRBJ2-1,TRBD2,TRBV20-1,CSALVLAGVIVEQFF,TGCAGTGCTCTTGTACTAGCGGGAGTAATAGTTGAGCAGTTCTTC
.,TRBJ1-2,TRBD1,TRBV2,CASSWGTGGRYGYTF,TGTGCCAGCAGTTGGGGGACAGGGGGCCGCTATGGCTACACCTTC
.,TRBJ2-3,.,TRBV5-1,CASSLLLIGDTQYF,TGCGCCAGCAGCTTGTTGCTTATCGGGGATACGCAGTATTTT
few,TRBJ1-4,.,TRBV24-1,CATSKGGANEKLFF,TGTGCCACCAGTAAGGGCGGTGCTAATGAAAAACTGTTTTTT